This entry lists 11 T cell receptor beta chains sequenced from one sample in a study of T cells in Graves' hyperthyroidism and ophthalmopathy. Amplified TCR beta CDR3 regions came from RNA transcripts. RT-PCR in the first round (using the HTBI primer set) targeted the TCR CDR3. TCRdb passed the multiplex PCR reads through MiXCR, listing each CDR3 protein once. This sample carries tens of thousands of distinct CDR3 sequences, 54% of them seen once, and the ten largest clones take 34%. The sample was peripheral blood or thyroid tissue (not recorded which). Receptors were obtained from a man aged 18-30 years with Graves' hyperthyroidism.

The chain employs TRBV7-9 and TRBJ2-7; the D gene is possibly TRBD1 (5 bases). Germline CDR1 reads SEHNR; CDR2 reads FQNEAQ (reference sequence). The CDR3 is made up of 11 amino acids. Trimming pared 7 bases from V and 5 bases from J, leaving 9 bases between. The CDR3 nucleotides are TGTGCCAGCACCCAAGGGGACGAGCAGTACTTC. This translates into CASTQGDEQYF.

In regard to this clonotype: An end of the junction does not agree with germline; a read error may underlie this. This chain uses TRBV20-1 with TRBJ1-1, with TRBD1 identical over 8 bases. The CDR3 totals 13 residues. Per the germline V gene, CDR1 is DFQATT and CDR2 is SNEGSKA (reference sequence). The DNA of the CDR3 is TGTGCTAGAGCAGGACAGGGTGGCACTGAAGCTTTCTTT. Encoded protein: CARAGQGGTEAFF.

The chain combines TRBV2 with TRBJ1-5; D is unclear. Germline lookup yields CDR1 SNHLY and CDR2 FYNNEI. V was pared by 2 bases and J by 3 bases, with 11 bases between. CDR3 length equals 15 residues. The CDR3 loop reads CASSETAGYNQPQHF. The CDR3 nucleotides are TGTGCCAGCAGTGAAACGGCAGGCTACAATCAGCCCCAGCATTTT.

The chain couples TRBV20-1 to TRBJ2-5, with TRBD2 identical over 11 bases. Trimming cost V 5 bases and J 4 bases; bases outside gene matches: 6. Per germline, CDR1 DFQATT and CDR2 SNEGSKA (reference sequence). The CDR3 length is 14 residues. This CDR3 reads CSAGTSGGSETQYF. CDR3 coding DNA: TGCAGTGCTGGAACTAGCGGGGGTTCAGAGACCCAGTACTTC.

As to this clonotype: The junction does not match germline at one end; this may be a read error. The rearrangement uses TRBV5-1 and TRBJ1-1, with D perhaps TRBD1 (5 bases). This CDR3 contains 14 residues. Germline V CDR1 and CDR2: SGHRS, YFSETQ. DNA for the CDR3: TGCGCCAGCGGCTTGGACATGATGAACACCGAAGCTTTCTTT. It encodes CASGLDMMNTEAFF.

The V gene is TRBV2, the J gene TRBJ2-6; either TRBD1 or TRBD2 may fit D (6 bases each). The germline V and J ends were trimmed by 0 bases and 1 base, with 10 bases remaining between them. The CDR3 runs to 17 residues. Germline CDR1 reads SNHLY; CDR2 reads FYNNEI. The CDR3 region has the DNA TGTGCCAGCAGTGAAGCGGGGGGCGCTTCTGGGGCCAACGTCCTGACTTTC. Translated: CASSEAGGASGANVLTF.

This rearrangement joins TRBV29-1 to TRBJ2-7; the match to TRBD2 covers 13 bases. With V trimmed by 8 bases and J by 6 bases, 7 bases remained unmatched. CDR3 size: 13 residues. In germline, CDR1 is SQVTM, CDR2 ANQGSEA. This CDR3 is CSSHGLAGAEQYF. The CDR3 DNA sequence: TGCAGCAGTCATGGACTAGCGGGAGCCGAGCAGTACTTC.

This rearrangement joins TRBV10-3 to TRBJ2-5, with D perhaps matching TRBD1 or TRBD2 (6 bases each). In germline, CDR1 is ENHRY, CDR2 SYGVKD. The CDR3 runs to 13 residues. Trimming shortened V by 8 bases and J by 5 bases, and 15 bases separated the two germline ends. This chain's CDR3 is CAISRGASETQYF. In nucleotides, the CDR3 is TGTGCCATCTCGAGGGGGGCATCGGAGACCCAGTACTTC.

This clonotype was observed a single time. The chain links TRBV20-1 to TRBJ2-7, with 10 bases identical to TRBD2. The germline V gene encodes CDR1 DFQATT and CDR2 SNEGSKA (reference sequence). The CDR3 is 13 amino acids. V shed 2 bases and J 7 bases; nucleotides not matched to a gene: 5. Written as DNA, the CDR3 is TGCAGTGCTAGACCAGCGGGAGGGGGGGAGCAGTACTTC. This sequence encodes CSARPAGGGEQYF.

This clonotype was seen more than once but under ten times. The chain combines TRBV5-1 with TRBJ1-4; D remains ambiguous. With 3 bases removed from V and 6 bases from J, the gap between germline ends came to 9 bases. This CDR3 has 13 amino acids. CDR1 is SGHRS, CDR2 YFSETQ, per germline. CDR3 bases: TGCGCCAGCAGCTCCACTCCGGATGAAAAACTGTTTTTT. This translates into CASSSTPDEKLFF.

CDR3: CASSVVIAAGEQYF. For the CDR3, the DNA is TGTGCCAGCAGCGTAGTAATAGCAGCGGGCGAGCAGTACTTC. The V and J genes are TRBV7-9 and TRBJ2-7, with D tentatively TRBD2 (6 bases). The V and J ends lost 5 bases and 6 bases respectively, with 17 bases between them. The CDR3 is 14 residues long. The germline gives CDR1 SEHNR, CDR2 FQNEAQ (reference sequence). The complete variable domain, with remaining parts taken from reference TRBV7-9 and TRBJ2-7, reads DTGVSQNPRHKITKRGQNVTFRCDPISEHNRLYWYRQTLGQGPEFLTYFQNEAQLEKSRLLSDRFSAERPKGSFSTLEIQRTEQGDSAMYLCASSVVIAAGEQYFGPGTRLTVT.